Below are 25 T cell receptor beta chains sequenced from a single sample in a study of cytomegalovirus exposure and HLA in healthy donors. This PCR relied on a set of 60 Vbeta primers and 13 Jbeta primers. Measured with immunoSEQ multiplex PCR; TCRdb has only the in-frame clones, and not every one. The repertoire holds roughly 150,000 clones, with 64% as singletons. Input material: PBMCs. All receptors derive from a woman aged 25 to 39 in good health and CMV-seropositive.

The rearrangement joins TRBV7-9 to TRBJ1-4; the D is unclear. The CDR3 contains 14 residues. Germline-derived CDR1 and CDR2 are SEHNR and FQNEAQ (reference sequence). Trimming removed 5 bases at V and 3 bases at J, with 10 bases between. The CDR3 coding sequence is TGTGCCAGCAGCAACAACGGGGCTAATGAAAAACTGTTTTTT. Its translation is CASSNNGANEKLFF. Full variable domain (remainder filled in from reference TRBV7-9 and TRBJ1-4): DTGVSQNPRHKITKRGQNVTFRCDPISEHNRLYWYRQTLGQGPEFLTYFQNEAQLEKSRLLSDRFSAERPKGSFSTLEIQRTEQGDSAMYLCASSNNGANEKLFFGSGTQLSVL.

The genes are TRBV18 and TRBJ1-1; the match to TRBD1 covers 11 bases. CDR3 length: 15 residues. Germline V lookup: CDR1 KGHSH, CDR2 LQKENI. V shed 1 base, J shed 5 bases, and the junction held 3 bases outside the gene matches. The CDR3 protein is CASSPRGTGGTEAFF. The DNA for the CDR3 is TGTGCCAGCTCACCACGGGGGACAGGGGGGACTGAAGCTTTCTTT.

CDR3: CASSGRAGYSYEQYF. The CDR3 bases are TGTGCCAGCAGCGGTCGGGCAGGGTACTCCTACGAGCAGTACTTC. The rearrangement uses TRBV2 and TRBJ2-7; a possible D gene is TRBD1 (5 bases). Trimming took 6 bases from V and 0 from J, leaving 15 bases between them. The CDR3 is 15 amino acids. From germline, CDR1 is SNHLY and CDR2 FYNNEI.

The chain is built from TRBV18 and TRBJ2-3; 7 nucleotides match TRBD2. There are 11 residues in the CDR3. The germline V gene has CDR1 KGHSH and CDR2 LQKENI. V was pared by 8 bases and J by 4 bases, with 0 bases of the junction left unmatched. CDR3 in amino acids: CASGRADTQYF. The CDR3 DNA follows: TGTGCCAGCGGGAGGGCAGATACGCAGTATTTT.

This chain uses TRBV30 with TRBJ1-5; D gene unclear. Germline CDR1 GTSNPN, CDR2 SVGIG (reference sequence). CDR3 length: 11 amino acids. V was cut by 0 bases and J by 10 bases, with 7 bases left in between. In DNA form, the CDR3 reads TGTGCCTGGAGTGTAGGAGGACCCCAGCATTTT. Its translation: CAWSVGGPQHF.

The chain combines TRBV2 with TRBJ2-7; 8 bases map to TRBD2. CDR3 length: 12 residues. CDR1 SNHLY and CDR2 FYNNEI come from the germline V gene. Trimming removed 11 bases from V and 7 bases from J; junction bases left unmatched: 10. CDR3 protein: CADRRASGEQYF. DNA of the CDR3: TGTGCCGACCGTAGGGCTAGCGGGGAGCAGTACTTC.

The rearrangement uses TRBV19 and TRBJ1-5; perhaps TRBD1 as D (5 bases). Trimming pared 5 bases from V and 2 bases from J, leaving 10 bases between. CDR1 and CDR2 from the germline V gene are LNHDA and SQIVND (reference sequence). The CDR3 runs to 14 residues. The CDR3: CASSPAGGNQPQHF. CDR3 DNA: TGTGCCAGTAGTCCCGCGGGGGGCAATCAGCCCCAGCATTTT. The whole variable domain, filled in from reference TRBV19 and TRBJ1-5, reads DGGITQSPKYLFRKEGQNVTLSCEQNLNHDAMYWYRQDPGQGLRLIYYSQIVNDFQKGDIAEGYSVSREKKESFPLTVTSAQKNPTAFYLCASSPAGGNQPQHFGDGTRLSIL.

This chain links TRBV9 with TRBJ2-1, with TRBD2 matching over 15 bases. The germline gives CDR1 SGDLS, CDR2 YYNGEE. The CDR3 has 19 residues. The V and J ends lost 4 bases and 3 bases, in that order; junction bases with no gene match: 11. CDR3 region: CASSPQGLAGGGFYNEQFF. Written as DNA, the CDR3 is TGTGCCAGCAGCCCCCAGGGACTAGCGGGGGGTGGGTTCTACAATGAGCAGTTCTTC. The entire variable domain, with the rest obtained from reference TRBV9 and TRBJ2-1, is as follows: DSGVTQTPKHLITATGQRVTLRCSPRSGDLSVYWYQQSLDQGLQFLIQYYNGEERAKGNILERFSAQQFPDLHSELNLSSLELGDSALYFCASSPQGLAGGGFYNEQFFGPGTRLTVL.

The CDR3 spells CASSQEPQALLNGYTF. As DNA, the CDR3 is TGTGCCAGCAGCCAAGAACCTCAGGCACTCCTCAATGGCTACACCTTC. The chain couples TRBV4-2 to TRBJ1-2; unclear D gene. Trimming cost V 0 bases and J 6 bases, with 17 bases left between them. The germline CDR1 and CDR2 sequences are LGHNA and YNFKEQ. The CDR3 runs 16 residues.

V is TRBV13 and J is TRBJ1-6; 8 nucleotides match TRBD1. Germline CDR1 PRHDT, CDR2 FYEKMQ (reference sequence). CDR3 length equals 17 residues. The ends lost 0 bases at V and 9 bases at J; junction bases unmatched: 10. CDR3 amino acids: CASSLGLYRGSVSPLHF. The CDR3 coding sequence is TGTGCCAGCAGCTTAGGCCTTTACAGGGGGTCCGTTTCACCCCTCCACTTT.

This sequence joins TRBV18 and TRBJ1-2, with D unclear. The CDR3 runs to 12 residues. From germline, CDR1 is KGHSH and CDR2 LQKENI. Between the trimmed V and J ends, which lost 4 bases and 4 bases, there was a span of 7 bases. The CDR3 coding sequence is TGTGCCAGCTCACATGAGCTCTATGGCTACACCTTC. It translates to CASSHELYGYTF. Full variable domain (missing parts from reference TRBV18 and TRBJ1-2): NAGVMQNPRHLVRRRGQEARLRCSPMKGHSHVYWYRQLPEEGLKFMVYLQKENIIDESGMPKERFSAEFPKEGPSILRIQQVVRGDSAAYFCASSHELYGYTFGSGTRLTVV.

A few counts support this clone. V and J are TRBV4-1 and TRBJ1-2, with D uncertain. Germline values: CDR1 MGHRA, CDR2 YSYEKL. This CDR3 spans 16 amino acids. Trimming cost V 2 bases and J 4 bases, with 17 bases left between them. The CDR3 DNA reads as TGCGCCAGCAGCCAAATACTCAAGGGAGCCCTCTATGGCTACACCTTC. Translating gives CASSQILKGALYGYTF.

CDR3 in DNA: TGTGCCAGCAGTTTCCTAGGGGCGTCCTACGAGCAGTACTTC. It is translated as CASSFLGASYEQYF. The chain links TRBV27 to TRBJ2-7, with D possibly being TRBD1 (5 bases). The CDR3 consists of 14 residues. CDR1 is MNHEY, CDR2 SMNVEV, per germline (reference sequence). Trimming removed 3 bases at V and 1 base at J, with 10 bases between.

The J gene is TRBJ2-7, the V gene TRBV7-2; D perhaps matches TRBD1 (7 bases). V was shortened by 1 base and J by 3 bases, with 16 bases between the two germline ends. The CDR3 extends over 16 amino acids. Germline V gene lookup returns CDR1 SGHTA and CDR2 FQGNSA. This CDR3 is CASSLVAGGRYYEQYF. CDR3 in DNA: TGTGCCAGCAGCTTAGTGGCAGGGGGGCGGTACTACGAGCAGTACTTC.

This clone was seen a handful of times. The rearrangement joins TRBV4-1 to TRBJ2-7; a weak D match, TRBD2 (5 bases). The CDR3 is 15 residues long. Germline CDR1 and CDR2: MGHRA and YSYEKL. Trimming pared 4 bases from V and 1 base from J, leaving 14 bases between. This chain's CDR3 is CASSLLFGRSYEQYF. CDR3 nucleotide sequence: TGCGCCAGCAGCCTCCTCTTTGGGAGATCCTACGAGCAGTACTTC.

This clone has only one observation. The chain is built from TRBV2 and TRBJ1-4; D gene unclear. CDR3 size: 15 residues. Germline V lookup: CDR1 SNHLY, CDR2 FYNNEI. With 3 bases removed from V and 6 bases from J, the gap between germline ends came to 14 bases. Here the CDR3 DNA reads TGTGCCAGCAGTGACTTTTGGGGAGGAGATGAAAAACTGTTTTTT. Its protein product is CASSDFWGGDEKLFF.

This chain joins TRBV10-1 and TRBJ2-1, with TRBD1 matching over 7 bases. Germline CDR1 is WNHNN and CDR2 is SYGVQD (reference sequence). This CDR3 is built from 16 residues. V lost 3 bases, J lost 3 bases, and 8 bases stayed unmatched. The CDR3 DNA sequence: TGCGCCAGCAGTGATGGGAACAGGGGCGACTACAATGAGCAGTTCTTC. This gives the protein CASSDGNRGDYNEQFF.

The J gene is TRBJ2-3, the V gene TRBV6-4; D not certain. Trimming stripped 2 bases from V and 2 bases from J, with 8 bases between. CDR3 length equals 14 residues. The germline CDR1 and CDR2 sequences are MRHNA and SNTAGT. The CDR3 DNA is TGTGCCAGCAGTGACGCTGCGCACACAGATACGCAGTATTTT. Its translation is CASSDAAHTDTQYF.

In this sample, this clone turned up a few times. The rearrangement uses TRBV5-4 and TRBJ1-1, with a tentative D call TRBD1 (6 bases). This CDR3 is built from 17 residues. From germline, CDR1 is SGHNT and CDR2 YYREEE (reference sequence). V lost 0 bases to trimming and J lost 0 bases, with 15 bases between them. The CDR3: CASSLGGGQLMNTEAFF. CDR3 bases: TGTGCCAGCAGCTTGGGCGGGGGGCAGCTCATGAACACTGAAGCTTTCTTT.

The CDR3 DNA is TGCAGCGTTGAACTAGCGGGAGAGTCCTACGAGCAGTACTTC. It codes for CSVELAGESYEQYF. The chain employs TRBV29-1 and TRBJ2-7; TRBD2 agrees at 10 bases. V trimming: 2 bases; J trimming: 1 base; junction bases outside the gene matches: 2. CDR3 size: 14 residues. Germline V CDR1 and CDR2: SQVTM, ANQGSEA.

V usage is TRBV15 and J usage is TRBJ1-3; the D gene is possibly TRBD1 (6 bases). This CDR3 comprises 15 residues. Germline V gives CDR1 LNHNV, CDR2 YYDKDF (reference sequence). V shed 3 bases and J shed 0 bases, with 9 bases lying between them. CDR3 protein: CATSRGDNSGNTIYF. Here the CDR3 DNA reads TGTGCCACCAGCAGGGGGGACAACTCTGGAAACACCATATATTTT.

This clone was counted only a few times. The chain is built from TRBV10-2 and TRBJ1-6, with 7 nucleotides matching TRBD1. CDR3 size: 14 residues. J lost 6 bases, V lost 7 bases, and 6 bases had no gene match. Germline lookup yields CDR1 WSHSY and CDR2 SAAADI. The CDR3 sequence is CASKRGQSNSPLHF. The CDR3 nucleotides read TGCGCCAGCAAAAGGGGGCAGAGTAATTCACCCCTCCACTTT.

The chain is built from TRBV6-5 and TRBJ2-3; 11 bases are a match to TRBD2. The CDR3 extends over 14 amino acids. Trimming cost V 4 bases and J 5 bases; bases outside gene matches: 2. CDR1 and CDR2 (germline): MNHEY, SVGAGI. The CDR3 nucleotides read TGTGCCAGCAGTTCGGGGACTAGCGGAGATACGCAGTATTTT. Encoded protein: CASSSGTSGDTQYF.

This sequence joins TRBV6-1 and TRBJ1-2, with D uncertain. In germline, CDR1 is MNHNS, CDR2 SASEGT. V shed 0 bases and J shed 2 bases, with 16 bases lying between them. This CDR3 has 17 residues. CDR3 in amino acids: CASSEAIFGAHNYGYTF. The CDR3 nucleotides are TGTGCCAGCAGTGAAGCTATATTTGGAGCTCACAACTATGGCTACACCTTC.

About this clone itself: The identical CDR3 is also encoded by other nucleotide sequences in the sample. The chain recombines TRBV5-4 with TRBJ1-1; 8 bases agree with TRBD1. The CDR3 runs to 14 residues. Trimming removed 2 bases from V and 5 bases from J; junction bases left unmatched: 5. Germline V lookup: CDR1 SGHNT, CDR2 YYREEE (reference sequence). CDR3 protein: CASSLTGGGTEAFF. DNA of the CDR3: TGTGCCAGCAGCTTAACAGGGGGTGGGACTGAAGCTTTCTTT. Variable domain in full (rest from reference TRBV5-4 and TRBJ1-1): ETGVTQSPTHLIKTRGQQVTLRCSSQSGHNTVSWYQQALGQGPQFIFQYYREEENGRGNFPPRFSGLQFPNYSSELNVNALELDDSALYLCASSLTGGGTEAFFGQGTRLTVV.